These 19 T cell receptor beta chains came from one sample sequenced in a study of blood T cell repertoires in COVID-19. Assay used: immunoSEQ multiplex PCR; TCRdb lists only in-frame clones, some missing. The table has roughly 250,000 clones, more than 70% seen once. The sample comprised PBMCs or T cells enriched from blood (not recorded which). These receptor sequences come from a woman aged 40 to 50 with acute COVID-19.

CDR3 region: CAWSKTGDEQFF. The CDR3 bases are TGTGCCTGGAGTAAAACAGGGGATGAGCAGTTCTTC. The chain recombines TRBV30 with TRBJ2-1; the match to TRBD1 covers 7 bases. Germline V gene data show CDR1 as GTSNPN and CDR2 as SVGIG (reference sequence). This CDR3 is 12 amino acids long. J gave up 8 bases and V 2 bases, and 3 bases lay outside the gene matches.

V gene TRBV5-5 combines with J gene TRBJ1-1; D gene ambiguous. The CDR3 runs 14 residues. V lost 5 bases and J lost 2, with 13 bases in between. Germline CDR1 reads SGHKS; CDR2 reads YYEKEE (reference sequence). This chain's CDR3 is CASRPRHDNTEAFF. The DNA of the CDR3 is TGTGCCAGCAGACCCCGACACGATAACACTGAAGCTTTCTTT.

This clone has just a few counts. The chain is built from TRBV5-3 and TRBJ1-2, with 8 bases matching TRBD1. TRBV5-3 is sorted into the ORF group, with uncertain function. The V gene end was trimmed by 4 bases and the J gene end by 6 bases; junction bases not matched to a gene: 17. This CDR3 spans 17 amino acids. In DNA form, the CDR3 reads TGTGCCAGAAGCCTCCGGGACAGGCTAGGGGCGGCCCATGGCTACACCTTC. It specifies CARSLRDRLGAAHGYTF.

The V call is TRBV19, the J call TRBJ2-1, with 8 bases lining up with TRBD2. Germline V lookup: CDR1 LNHDA, CDR2 SQIVND (reference sequence). Germline trimming cut 3 bases from V and 8 bases from J; bases unmatched to any gene: 12. This CDR3 spans 16 amino acids. The CDR3 spells CASSIGPQREIDEQFF. CDR3 DNA sequence: TGTGCCAGTAGTATTGGGCCCCAGCGGGAGATCGATGAGCAGTTCTTC.

V usage is TRBV10-3 and J usage is TRBJ1-2; 11 positions agree with TRBD1. V lost 8 bases and J lost 7; bases outside the gene matches: 9. CDR1 and CDR2 from the germline V gene are ENHRY and SYGVKD. The CDR3 is 14 amino acids. For the CDR3, the DNA is TGTGCCATCCGAGGACAGGGGGCAATGGGTGGCTACACCTTC. Translating gives CAIRGQGAMGGYTF.

CDR3 sequence: CAWNPGTRPYEQYF. DNA for the CDR3: TGTGCCTGGAACCCCGGGACTCGTCCCTACGAGCAGTACTTC. The chain has TRBV30 and TRBJ2-7; the D gene is possibly TRBD2 (6 bases). The CDR3 loop spans 14 amino acids. The germline CDR1 and CDR2 sequences are GTSNPN and SVGIG (reference sequence). With 4 bases removed from V and 2 bases from J, the gap between germline ends came to 15 bases.

The chain employs TRBV5-4 and TRBJ1-1, with 8 bases matching TRBD1. Germline CDR1 and CDR2: SGHNT and YYREEE (reference sequence). V was clipped by 0 bases and J by 4 bases; unmatched bases: 5. This CDR3 is built from 15 residues. This chain's CDR3 is CASSLATGGTTEAFF. Here the CDR3 DNA reads TGTGCCAGCAGCTTGGCCACAGGGGGGACCACTGAAGCTTTCTTT.

The chain is built from TRBV19 and TRBJ1-1; D is possibly TRBD1 (5 bases). This CDR3 has 14 residues. V was trimmed by 3 bases and J by 1 base, leaving 9 bases between them. Germline V lookup: CDR1 LNHDA, CDR2 SQIVND (reference sequence). CDR3: CASSMQGPNTEAFF. CDR3 in DNA: TGTGCCAGTAGTATGCAGGGTCCGAACACTGAAGCTTTCTTT.

The V gene is TRBV6-5, the J gene TRBJ2-7; 11 bases match TRBD1. The ends lost 4 bases at V and 7 bases at J; junction bases unmatched: 9. This CDR3 comprises 15 residues. Looked up from germline, CDR1 is MNHEY and CDR2 is SVGAGI. This chain's CDR3 is CASSWRTGGAREQYV. CDR3 bases: TGTGCCAGCAGTTGGAGGACAGGGGGCGCGCGGGAGCAGTACGTC.

The V call is TRBV7-6, the J call TRBJ1-1; perhaps TRBD1 as D (6 bases). Per the germline V gene, CDR1 is SGHVS and CDR2 is FNYEAQ. V was clipped by 0 bases and J by 6 bases, with 8 bases between them. The CDR3 extends over 13 amino acids. CDR3 coding DNA: TGTGCCAGCAGCTTAGCCAGGGGCGCTGAAGCTTTCTTT. It encodes CASSLARGAEAFF.

The chain uses TRBV3-1 (or the pseudogene TRBV3-2) and TRBJ1-5; 8 bases are shared with TRBD1. V was clipped by 4 bases and J by 7 bases; unmatched bases: 12. The CDR3 is 16 amino acids. CDR1 and CDR2 (germline): LGHDT, YNNKEL (reference sequence). The CDR3 protein is CASSPRTTGEAQPQHF. The CDR3 coding sequence is TGTGCCAGCAGCCCAAGAACGACAGGGGAAGCACAGCCCCAGCATTTT.

This clone was picked up one time. The CDR3 DNA follows: TGCGCCAGCAGGGATTGGGGGGGCAATGGGGCCAACGTCCTGACTTTC. It yields the protein CASRDWGGNGANVLTF. The J gene is TRBJ2-6, the V gene TRBV10-2, with D perhaps TRBD2 (7 bases). The CDR3 has 16 amino acids. With 6 bases removed from V and 3 bases from J, the gap between germline ends came to 15 bases. Germline CDR1 and CDR2: WSHSY and SAAADI.

This chain connects TRBV13 to TRBJ2-3; 8 nucleotides match TRBD1. The CDR3 is 14 residues long. Germline trimming cut 4 bases from V and 4 bases from J; bases unmatched to any gene: 4. Germline loops: CDR1 PRHDT, CDR2 FYEKMQ (reference sequence). CDR3 region: CASSWTGWSDTQYF. CDR3 nucleotide sequence: TGTGCCAGCAGCTGGACAGGGTGGTCAGATACGCAGTATTTT.

The genes are TRBV28 and TRBJ1-6; 11 bases align to TRBD1. This CDR3 contains 19 residues. The trim removed 1 base at V and 9 bases at J, leaving 14 bases unmatched. From germline, CDR1 is MDHEN and CDR2 SYDVKM. Here the CDR3 DNA reads TGTGCCAGCAGTTTATCCACGCTAGGGACAGGGGGTGTATTTTCACCCCTCCACTTT. It specifies CASSLSTLGTGGVFSPLHF.

V gene TRBV7-9 combines with J gene TRBJ2-1, with TRBD2 as a possible D gene (7 bases). The CDR3 covers 15 residues. V was cut by 3 bases and J by 10 bases, with 19 bases left in between. Per germline, CDR1 SEHNR and CDR2 FQNEAQ (reference sequence). The CDR3 nucleotides read TGTGCCAGCAGCTTGGGGGGGGGCCCCAAGAGGGAGCAGTTCTTC. It is translated as CASSLGGGPKREQFF.

The chain is built from TRBV11-3 and TRBJ2-2; D is ambiguous. The CDR3 is made up of 13 amino acids. Per the germline V gene, CDR1 is SGHNT and CDR2 is YENEEA. With 3 bases removed from V and 6 bases from J, the gap between germline ends came to 8 bases. The DNA of the CDR3 is TGTGCCAGCAGCTTGAGTTACGCCGGGGAGCTGTTTTTT. It encodes CASSLSYAGELFF. Using reference TRBV11-3 and TRBJ2-2 for the parts outside the CDR3, the full variable domain is EAGVVQSPRYKIIEKKQPVAFWCNPISGHNTLYWYLQNLGQGPELLIRYENEEAVDDSQLPKDRFSAERLKGVDSTLKIQPAELGDSAVYLCASSLSYAGELFFGEGSRLTVL.

The rearrangement uses TRBV7-2 and TRBJ2-1, with no clear D. The CDR3 has 15 residues. Trimming shortened V by 0 bases and J by 8 bases, and 14 bases separated the two germline ends. Per germline, CDR1 SGHTA and CDR2 FQGNSA. CDR3 in DNA: TGTGCCAGCAGCTTAGCGGTTTCCCTCGAGCATGAGCAGTTCTTC. This translates into CASSLAVSLEHEQFF.

This rearrangement joins TRBV4-1 to TRBJ2-7, with unresolved D. V was cut by 6 bases and J by 2 bases, with 11 bases left in between. Germline V lookup: CDR1 MGHRA, CDR2 YSYEKL. This CDR3 is built from 13 residues. The CDR3 region has the DNA TGCGCCAGCAGTCAGAGACTTACCTACGAGCAGTACGTC. Translated: CASSQRLTYEQYV.

The V gene is TRBV7-3, the J gene TRBJ2-1; 9 nucleotides match TRBD2. The CDR3 has 17 amino acids. Germline assignment: CDR1 SGHTA and CDR2 FQGTGA. The J segment lost 2 bases and the V segment lost 2 bases, leaving 7 bases of the junction unmatched. In DNA, the CDR3 is TGTGCCAGCAGCTTACTTCCGGCTAGCGGGACCTACAATGAGCAGTTCTTC. It is translated as CASSLLPASGTYNEQFF.